This is a list of T cell receptor beta chains from one sample in a study of T cell repertoires in cytomegalovirus infection. From the reads, TCRdb called clonotypes with MiXCR, one entry per CDR3 protein. In the table there are 85,000 to 120,000 distinct CDR3 sequences, more than 15% of which are singletons. Material for sequencing was PBMCs. These receptors came from a human donor in good health (CMV status not recorded). Some clones in this sample may be carry-over from other donors' samples. Both conserved end residues are part of each CDR3. D genes are given only for firm matches. Clone size is stated in some rows and not others, as once, few, many or a class when expanded.

d_gene	abundance	v_gene	j_gene	CDR3nt	CDR3aa
TRBD1	many	TRBV12-3/TRBV12-4	TRBJ1-1	TGTGCCAGCAGACGCCCAGGGGGCACTGAAGCTTTCTTT	CASRRPGGTEAFF
TRBD2	.	TRBV28	TRBJ2-3	TGTGCCAGCACGGCGGGGGGATACACAGATACGCAGTATTTT	CASTAGGYTDTQYF
.	many	TRBV7-2	TRBJ1-2	TGTGCCAGCAGCTACGGACCTGTGGACTATGGCTACACCTTC	CASSYGPVDYGYTF
.	many	TRBV12-3/TRBV12-4	TRBJ2-1	TGTGCCACCCATCACTGGGAATACAATGAGCAGTTCTTC	CATHHWEYNEQFF
.	few	TRBV20-1	TRBJ2-5	TGCAGTGCTAGAGATCGGATTAGTCGGGAGACCCAGTACTTC	CSARDRISRETQYF
.	many	TRBV4-1	TRBJ1-3	TGCGCCAGCAGCCAAGGATCCAGCTTCTCTGGAAACACCATATATTTT	CASSQGSSFSGNTIYF
.	many	TRBV7-2	TRBJ2-7	TGTGCCAGCAGCTTAATGAGGGGCGCCTACGAGCAGTACTTC	CASSLMRGAYEQYF
TRBD1	few	TRBV28	TRBJ1-1	TGTGCCAGCAGTTTTCTGAGGGGGCGGTCGGACACTGAAGCTTTCTTT	CASSFLRGRSDTEAFF
.	few	TRBV11-1	TRBJ2-1	TGTGCCAGCAGCCCTCAGAATCACGAGCAGTTCTTC	CASSPQNHEQFF
.	.	TRBV20-1	TRBJ1-6	TGCAGTGCTAGAGATTACAAGGGCTCCTATAATTCACCCCTCCACTTT	CSARDYKGSYNSPLHF
TRBD1	many	TRBV7-8	TRBJ1-5	TGTGCCACCGCTTCCGGGACAGGGGGCTATAGCAATCAGCCCCAGCATTTT	CATASGTGGYSNQPQHF
.	.	TRBV5-4	TRBJ2-1	TGTGCCAGCAGTAGGGACCCATGGAATGAGCAGTTCTTC	CASSRDPWNEQFF
.	many	TRBV2	TRBJ1-5	TGTGCCAGCCAACAGGATGGTGGTCAGCCCCAGCATTTT	CASQQDGGQPQHF
.	.	TRBV12-3/TRBV12-4	TRBJ1-5	TGTGCCAGCAGTCAAGGGTGGAGCAATCAGCCCCAGCATTTT	CASSQGWSNQPQHF
.	many	TRBV7-2	TRBJ1-1	TGTGCCAGCGCGGACGGCGGGAACACTGAAGCTTTCTTT	CASADGGNTEAFF
.	many	TRBV6-1	TRBJ2-6	TGTGCCAGCAGTGTCTCGAGAAACTCTGGGGCCAACGTCCTGACTTTC	CASSVSRNSGANVLTF
.	.	TRBV20-1	TRBJ2-7	TGCAGTGCTAGTCACAAACAGGGATTCTACGAGCAGTACTTC	CSASHKQGFYEQYF
.	few	TRBV6-2/TRBV6-3	TRBJ2-6	TGTGCCAGCAGTTACGCAACCCCGGCCACCTGGGGGGCCAACGTCCTGACTTTC	CASSYATPATWGANVLTF
.	few	TRBV20-1	TRBJ2-5	TGCAGTGCTAGTTTTAGAAAAGGACAGCAAGAGACCCAGTACTTC	CSASFRKGQQETQYF
TRBD2	.	TRBV7-2	TRBJ2-1	TGTGCCAGCAGCTTAGGTTCGGGGGGGAAAAATGAGCAGTTCTTC	CASSLGSGGKNEQFF
TRBD1	few	TRBV20-1	TRBJ1-1	TGCAGTGCCGGGACAGGACGGCACACTGAAGCTTTCTTT	CSAGTGRHTEAFF
.	few	TRBV6-2/TRBV6-3	TRBJ1-2	TGTGCCAGCAGTCTACCCAACAGGGTCTACACCTTC	CASSLPNRVYTF
TRBD2	many	TRBV7-9	TRBJ2-5	TGTGCCAGCAGCTTTTCTTTGCGGGGGGCCCAGGAGACCCAGTACTTC	CASSFSLRGAQETQYF
TRBD1	many	TRBV7-8	TRBJ1-3	TGTGCCAGCAGCAAGACAGGGACGGGAAACACCATATATTTT	CASSKTGTGNTIYF
.	few	TRBV5-1	TRBJ2-5	TGCGCCAGCAGTCCGGCAGCCCCGAGGGAGACCCAGTACTTC	CASSPAAPRETQYF
.	.	TRBV9	TRBJ1-3	TGTGCCAGCAGCGTACTGGGAAATGGAAACACCATATATTTT	CASSVLGNGNTIYF
.	many	TRBV7-2	TRBJ1-1	TGTGCCAGTCTGTCGGTGGGGGCGACTGAAGCTTTCTTT	CASLSVGATEAFF
.	.	TRBV6-2/TRBV6-3	TRBJ1-1	TGTGCCAGCAAGTCCCCTCACATGAACACTGAAGCTTTCTTT	CASKSPHMNTEAFF
.	many	TRBV7-6	TRBJ1-5	TGTGCCAGCAGCTTAGTTGATGGGGGCAATCAGCCCCAGCATTTT	CASSLVDGGNQPQHF
.	many	TRBV7-3	TRBJ2-3	TGTGCCAGCAGCGTCATGGGGGTGACAGATACGCAGTATTTT	CASSVMGVTDTQYF
.	.	TRBV4-1	TRBJ1-2	TGCGCCAGCAGCCAAGGACCGGTTCTTATAGAAGCCTATGGCTACACCTTC	CASSQGPVLIEAYGYTF
.	.	TRBV14	TRBJ1-2	TGTGCCAGCAGCTTCCGGGACGCCTCCGGCTACACCTTC	CASSFRDASGYTF
.	.	TRBV4-1	TRBJ2-3	TGCGCCAGCAGCCAAGATCGGGTAGCGCAGCAGTATTTT	CASSQDRVAQQYF
TRBD1	.	TRBV20-1	TRBJ1-2	TGCAGTGGCACAGGGCAGGGGGTATGGGGCTACACCTTC	CSGTGQGVWGYTF
.	few	TRBV12-3/TRBV12-4	TRBJ1-5	TGTGCCAGCAGCCCCCCCGGAACGACGAATCAGCCCCAGCATTTT	CASSPPGTTNQPQHF
.	.	TRBV10-3	TRBJ2-7	TGTGCCATCAGTCCGGACACTTACTACGAGCAGTACTTC	CAISPDTYYEQYF
.	.	TRBV7-8	TRBJ2-1	TGTGCCAGCAGCTTAGGTGTCGCCCTAAACAATGAGCAGTTCTTC	CASSLGVALNNEQFF
.	many	TRBV7-2	TRBJ1-5	TGTGCCAGCAGGCCGGGTTATAGCAATCAGCCCCAGCATTTT	CASRPGYSNQPQHF
.	.	TRBV20-1	TRBJ2-7	TGCAGTGCTAGACACGTCTCCTACGAGCAGTACTTC	CSARHVSYEQYF
.	few	TRBV9	TRBJ1-1	TGTGCCAGCAGCGTACGGCCAGCAACCACTGAAGCTTTCTTT	CASSVRPATTEAFF
.	.	TRBV12-3/TRBV12-4	TRBJ2-3	TGTGCCAGCAGCGGAGAGCCGGGACGGCAAGATACGCAGTATTTT	CASSGEPGRQDTQYF
.	many	TRBV7-2	TRBJ2-7	TGTGCCAGCAGCTACAACAGCGGGCCCTACGAGCAGTACTTC	CASSYNSGPYEQYF
TRBD1	many	TRBV12-3/TRBV12-4	TRBJ2-4	TGTGCCAGCAGTTTAGCGTGGGGACAGGGAAACATTCAGTACTTC	CASSLAWGQGNIQYF
TRBD1	many	TRBV7-2	TRBJ2-7	TGTGCCAGCAGACCCCCGGACAGGGGTTACGAGCAGTACTTC	CASRPPDRGYEQYF